Below are 20 T cell receptor beta chains sequenced from a single sample in a study of yellow fever vaccine responses in identical twins. TCRdb re-derived calls from the RT-PCR reads in MiXCR, one entry per CDR3 protein. The sample yields thousands of distinct CDR3 sequences, approximately 86% seen once. The sequencing here drew on T cells from blood (PBMCs), unsorted or a sorted subset (not recorded which), taken before or after yellow fever vaccination (not recorded which). The source is a woman between 18 and 30 years old who received the yellow fever vaccine.

The CDR3 sequence: CASSQGIAGAYGYTF. The CDR3 DNA follows: TGCGCCAGCAGCCAAGGGATAGCAGGGGCCTATGGCTACACCTTC. This chain joins TRBV4-3 and TRBJ1-2, with D possibly TRBD1 on 6 matching bases. The ends were cut back, 1 base at V and 4 bases at J, with 13 bases in the middle. This CDR3 contains 15 residues. CDR1 LGHNA and CDR2 YSLEER come from the germline V gene.

The chain carries TRBV28 and TRBJ2-5; 7 bases align to TRBD2. Per germline, CDR1 MDHEN and CDR2 SYDVKM. CDR3 length: 13 residues. Germline trimming cut 8 bases from V and 1 base from J; bases unmatched to any gene: 4. Here the CDR3 reads CASCSGSQETQYF. CDR3 DNA: TGTGCCAGCTGTAGCGGGTCCCAAGAGACCCAGTACTTC.

The chain joins TRBV3-1 to TRBJ2-3; possibly TRBD2 for D (6 bases). Germline CDR1 reads LGHDT; CDR2 reads YNNKEL (reference sequence). The CDR3 totals 15 residues. V lost 3 bases, J lost 1 base, and 11 bases lay in between. CDR3 region: CASSQAGLGTDTQYF. In DNA, the CDR3 is TGTGCCAGCAGCCAGGCGGGGTTAGGCACAGATACGCAGTATTTT.

The chain has TRBV29-1 and TRBJ2-7, with no clear D. CDR1 and CDR2 (germline): SQVTM, ANQGSEA. The V gene lost 0 bases and the J gene lost 0 bases, with 6 bases spanning the gap. This CDR3 spans 13 amino acids. This CDR3 reads CSVEEKGSYEQYF. CDR3 coding DNA: TGCAGCGTTGAAGAAAAGGGCTCCTACGAGCAGTACTTC.

The chain combines TRBV12-3 or TRBV12-4 with TRBJ1-2; perhaps TRBD1 as D (5 bases). The CDR3 runs 17 residues. V shed 6 bases and J shed 0 bases, with 20 bases lying between them. The chain's CDR3 is CASSPSGRNLANYGYTF. The CDR3 DNA reads TGTGCCAGCAGCCCATCAGGGCGAAACCTTGCTAACTATGGCTACACCTTC.

The rearrangement links TRBV15 to TRBJ1-2; the match to TRBD1 covers 7 bases. This CDR3 spans 14 amino acids. Germline CDR1 is LNHNV and CDR2 is YYDKDF (reference sequence). V gave up 1 base and J gave up 5 bases; unmatched junction bases: 4. The CDR3, as DNA: TGTGCCACCAGCAGAGGCGGGACAGAGTATGGCTACACCTTC. Its protein is CATSRGGTEYGYTF. The variable domain in full, completed from reference TRBV15 and TRBJ1-2, reads DAMVIQNPRYQVTQFGKPVTLSCSQTLNHNVMYWYQQKSSQAPKLLFHYYDKDFNNEADTPDNFQSRRPNTSFCFLDIRSPGLGDTAMYLCATSRGGTEYGYTFGSGTRLTVV.

The gene calls are TRBV11-3 and TRBJ2-3, with D perhaps matching TRBD1 (6 bases). CDR3 length equals 14 residues. With 6 bases removed from V and 5 bases from J, the gap between germline ends came to 15 bases. The V gene's germline CDR1 is SGHNT and CDR2 YENEEA. CDR3 in DNA: TGTGCCAGCAGACCTACCCTAGGGGGAGATACGCAGTATTTT. Its translation is CASRPTLGGDTQYF. Drawing the rest from reference TRBV11-3 and TRBJ2-3, the complete variable domain is EAGVVQSPRYKIIEKKQPVAFWCNPISGHNTLYWYLQNLGQGPELLIRYENEEAVDDSQLPKDRFSAERLKGVDSTLKIQPAELGDSAVYLCASRPTLGGDTQYFGPGTRLTVL.

The chain has TRBV7-2 and TRBJ1-3, with D maybe TRBD1 (5 bases). CDR3 size: 14 residues. The germline gives CDR1 SGHTA, CDR2 FQGNSA. The V end was cut by 6 bases, the J end by 2 bases, with 11 bases between. The CDR3 sequence: CASSKGLAGNTIYF. The DNA of the CDR3 is TGTGCCAGCAGTAAGGGGTTGGCTGGAAACACCATATATTTT.

The chain couples TRBV11-3 to TRBJ2-1; 7 positions agree with TRBD1. The CDR3 is 16 amino acids. In germline, CDR1 is SGHNT, CDR2 YENEEA. V lost 4 bases to trimming and J lost 7 bases; unmatched junction nucleotides: 13. The DNA of the CDR3 is TGTGCCAGCAGCTCGCCAGGGACAGTTGAACGAAATGAGCAGTTCTTC. Translation gives CASSSPGTVERNEQFF.

CDR3 DNA sequence: TGTGCCATCACGGCTAGCGGGACATCCGAGCAGTACTTC. It yields the protein CAITASGTSEQYF. The chain uses TRBV10-3 and TRBJ2-7, with 9 bases aligning to TRBD2. CDR3 length equals 13 residues. The J segment lost 6 bases and the V segment lost 7 bases, leaving 7 bases of the junction unmatched. The germline V gene has CDR1 ENHRY and CDR2 SYGVKD.

The sample holds one count of this clonotype. V gene TRBV3-1 combines with J gene TRBJ2-2; no firm D call. V lost 5 bases to trimming and J lost 0 bases, with 7 bases between them. Germline CDR1 LGHDT, CDR2 YNNKEL (reference sequence). CDR3 length: 14 residues. The CDR3 region is CASSGSANTGELFF. For the CDR3, the DNA is TGTGCCAGCAGCGGGTCTGCGAACACCGGGGAGCTGTTTTTT.

This clonotype was seen a single time. The V and J genes are TRBV13 and TRBJ2-5; TRBD2 agrees at 8 bases. V shed 0 bases and J 5 bases; nucleotides not matched to a gene: 5. This CDR3 spans 15 amino acids. The germline CDR1 and CDR2 sequences are PRHDT and FYEKMQ (reference sequence). CDR3 DNA sequence: TGTGCCAGCAGCTTAGGCGCGGGGGGCTATGAGACCCAGTACTTC. Amino acid sequence: CASSLGAGGYETQYF. The variable domain in full, completed from reference TRBV13 and TRBJ2-5, reads AAGVIQSPRHLIKEKRETATLKCYPIPRHDTVYWYQQGPGQDPQFLISFYEKMQSDKGSIPDRFSAQQFSDYHSELNMSSLELGDSALYFCASSLGAGGYETQYFGPGTRLLVL.

This clonotype has a single count. This chain uses TRBV20-1 with TRBJ1-1; no firm D call. The germline gives CDR1 DFQATT, CDR2 SNEGSKA (reference sequence). V gave up 2 bases and J gave up 5 bases, with 6 bases separating them. The CDR3 is made up of 11 amino acids. CDR3: CSARLQTEAFF. The CDR3, as DNA: TGCAGTGCTAGACTCCAGACTGAAGCTTTCTTT.

The gene calls are TRBV12-3 or TRBV12-4 and TRBJ1-5; D gene unclear. V lost 8 bases and J 4 bases, leaving 9 bases between the germline ends. The CDR3 sequence is 12 residues long. This CDR3 reads CASGAGNQPQHF. The CDR3 region has the DNA TGTGCCAGCGGCGCAGGTAATCAGCCCCAGCATTTT.

CDR3 residues: CASSPGMGQGYNEQFF. CDR3 in DNA: TGTGCCAGCAGCCCTGGGATGGGACAGGGTTACAATGAGCAGTTCTTC. The chain has TRBV4-2 and TRBJ2-1; 9 bases agree with TRBD1. With 4 bases clipped from V and 4 bases from J, the junction kept 8 bases outside the gene matches. The germline V gene has CDR1 LGHNA and CDR2 YNFKEQ. The CDR3 runs 16 residues.

The rearrangement links TRBV27 to TRBJ2-1; D gene uncertain. Trimming removed 0 bases from V and 0 bases from J, with 12 bases in between. Germline CDR1 MNHEY, CDR2 SMNVEV (reference sequence). The CDR3 runs to 17 residues. CDR3 nucleotide sequence: TGTGCCAGCAGTTTATCGAGGCCGGCCAGCTCCTACAATGAGCAGTTCTTC. Its protein is CASSLSRPASSYNEQFF.

The chain joins TRBV11-3 to TRBJ2-3; the D is unclear. Germline loops: CDR1 SGHNT, CDR2 YENEEA. This CDR3 is built from 14 residues. Deletions cut 11 bases from V and 2 bases from J, with 17 bases between. This CDR3 is CASKLGYYTDTQYF. The CDR3 bases are TGTGCCTCCAAACTCGGGTACTACACAGATACGCAGTATTTT.

The rearrangement links TRBV11-2 to TRBJ2-5; no clear D gene. Germline CDR1 reads SGHAT; CDR2 reads FQNNGV. The CDR3 has 11 residues. V was shortened by 5 bases and J by 5 bases, with 6 bases between the two germline ends. CDR3 nucleotide sequence: TGTGCCAGCAGCGGAAGGGAGACCCAGTACTTC. Translating gives CASSGRETQYF. The entire variable domain, with the rest obtained from reference TRBV11-2 and TRBJ2-5, is as follows: EAGVAQSPRYKIIEKRQSVAFWCNPISGHATLYWYQQILGQGPKLLIQFQNNGVVDDSQLPKDRFSAERLKGVDSTLKIQPAKLEDSAVYLCASSGRETQYFGPGTRLLVL.

The CDR3 reads CASSLEPFSLGIRNEQFF. Written as DNA, the CDR3 is TGTGCCAGCAGCTTAGAGCCTTTCTCCCTCGGAATAAGGAATGAGCAGTTCTTC. The chain uses TRBV11-3 and TRBJ2-1; D remains unclear. In germline, CDR1 is SGHNT, CDR2 YENEEA. The V end lost 0 bases, the J end lost 7 bases, and 22 bases lay between the germline ends. CDR3 length equals 18 residues.

The V gene is TRBV27, the J gene TRBJ2-1, with 8 bases matching TRBD1. Unmatched junction bases numbered 11, after V lost 5 bases and J lost 8 bases. The CDR3 has 15 residues. From germline, CDR1 is MNHEY and CDR2 SMNVEV (reference sequence). CDR3 bases: TGTGCCAGCAGTCTCCCATCGGACAGGGTAGATGAGCAGTTCTTC. This codes for CASSLPSDRVDEQFF.